This TCR beta chain was obtained from a study of cytomegalovirus exposure and HLA in healthy donors. Germline V gene data show CDR1 as SGHNT and CDR2 as YYREEE (reference sequence). V lost 3 bases, J lost 2 bases, and 0 bases stayed unmatched. The CDR3 is made up of 13 amino acids. Worth noting for this clone: Its antigen is unidentified.

It was with 60 Vbeta and 13 Jbeta primers that the PCR ran. Sequenced by immunoSEQ multiplex PCR; TCRdb stores in-frame clones only, minus some. The sample lists 170,000 or so clones; 77% were seen once. Overall study results and limits: As confirmed in vitro, three CMV-associated chains were specific for CMV antigens. At a 0.05 false discovery rate, a later analysis found about 17,000 TCR beta sequences to be associated with HLA alleles. In all likelihood, a cluster of highly shared sequence variants was a sequencing artifact.

While unrecorded immune exposures were likely, the donors were nominally healthy when sampled. Sequenced sample: PBMCs. The receptor was isolated from a woman in her twenties or thirties in good health and CMV-seronegative. The chain employs TRBV5-4 and TRBJ1-2; the match to TRBD1 covers 8 bases. Written as DNA, the CDR3 is TGTGCCAGCAGCTACAGGGGGAACTATGGCTACACCTTC. It is translated as CASSYRGNYGYTF.